Shown below are 10 T cell receptor beta chains from a single sample sequenced in a study of human thymus T cells. The assay was immunoSEQ multiplex PCR, and TCRdb's table has in-frame clones only and misses some. Of about 60,000 clones listed, about 94% are singletons. Sequenced: blood. These TCRs come from a boy less than two years old with a congenital heart defect but otherwise immunologically healthy.

V usage is TRBV27 and J usage is TRBJ1-5; no clear D gene. Germline V gene data show CDR1 as MNHEY and CDR2 as SMNVEV (reference sequence). Trimming left V 8 bases short and J 10 bases short, with 9 bases between. CDR3 size: 10 residues. Here the CDR3 reads CASGLLPQHF. CDR3 nucleotide sequence: TGTGCCAGCGGACTATTACCCCAGCATTTT.

The J gene is TRBJ2-2, the V gene TRBV5-1, with 7 bases aligning to TRBD1. From germline, CDR1 is SGHRS and CDR2 YFSETQ. This CDR3 is 15 amino acids long. The ends lost 1 base at V and 2 bases at J; junction bases unmatched: 2. The CDR3 reads CASSLRGPNTGELFF. DNA of the CDR3: TGCGCCAGCAGCTTGAGGGGGCCCAACACCGGGGAGCTGTTTTTT.

The V gene is TRBV27, the J gene TRBJ2-3; D is unclear. Trimming cost V 4 bases and J 2 bases, with 10 bases left between them. The length of the CDR3 is 14 residues. CDR1 is MNHEY and CDR2 is SMNVEV in the germline V gene (reference sequence). The CDR3: CASSSERATDTQYF. The CDR3 coding sequence is TGTGCCAGCAGTTCAGAACGGGCCACAGATACGCAGTATTTT.

The table lists this clone with a count of one. The V call is TRBV29-1, the J call TRBJ2-1; D call uncertain. The length of the CDR3 is 14 residues. The V end lost 2 bases, the J end lost 3 bases, and 11 bases lay between the germline ends. CDR1 and CDR2 (germline): SQVTM, ANQGSEA. This CDR3 is CSVENPVHYNEQFF. In nucleotides, the CDR3 is TGCAGCGTTGAAAATCCAGTCCACTACAATGAGCAGTTCTTC.

The V gene is TRBV29-1, the J gene TRBJ2-3, with a weak D call TRBD2 (5 bases). V shed 7 bases and J shed 3 bases, with 14 bases lying between them. The CDR3 sequence is 13 residues long. Germline loops: CDR1 SQVTM, CDR2 ANQGSEA. CDR3 coding DNA: TGCAGCGGAGAAAGGACTGGTACAGATACGCAGTATTTT. Its protein product is CSGERTGTDTQYF.

A few counts support this clone. Different DNA sequences within this sample yield the same CDR3. This chain connects TRBV6-1 to TRBJ1-2; D unclear. Germline V gene sequence: CDR1 MNHNS, CDR2 SASEGT. This CDR3 has 10 amino acids. The V end lost 4 bases, the J end lost 5 bases, and 2 bases lay between the germline ends. The CDR3, as DNA: TGTGCCAGCAGTGCTTATGGCTACACCTTC. Translation gives CASSAYGYTF.

The rearrangement uses TRBV9 and TRBJ2-7; D could derive from TRBD1 or TRBD2 (5 bases each). The CDR3 has 14 amino acids. CDR1 and CDR2 (germline): SGDLS, YYNGEE. The germline V and J ends were trimmed by 3 bases and 2 bases, with 12 bases remaining between them. The CDR3 region is CASSAPGAPYEQYF. The CDR3 bases are TGTGCCAGCAGCGCCCCCGGGGCCCCCTACGAGCAGTACTTC.

This clone has a handful of counts. V and J are TRBV28 and TRBJ1-3; TRBD1 might be the D (5 bases). From germline, CDR1 is MDHEN and CDR2 SYDVKM. The CDR3 has 14 amino acids. V was cut by 7 bases and J by 0 bases, with 10 bases left in between. The CDR3 region has the DNA TGTGCCAGCAATGACAGATTCTCTGGAAACACCATATATTTT. It encodes CASNDRFSGNTIYF.

This sequence joins TRBV5-1 and TRBJ2-1, with 11 bases identical to TRBD2. CDR1 SGHRS and CDR2 YFSETQ come from the germline V gene. This CDR3 spans 15 amino acids. Trimming at V came to 4 bases and at J to 10 bases, leaving 10 bases not matched to a gene. The CDR3: CASSPLAGGLDEQFF. The CDR3 coding sequence is TGCGCCAGCAGCCCCTTAGCGGGGGGGCTCGACGAGCAGTTCTTC.

The rearrangement links TRBV18 to TRBJ1-1; 12 bases map to TRBD1. This CDR3 contains 19 residues. J gave up 4 bases and V 4 bases, and 16 bases lay outside the gene matches. Germline CDR1 reads KGHSH; CDR2 reads LQKENI. The CDR3 here is CASSLTPPGQGAWGTEAFF. The CDR3 bases are TGTGCCAGCTCACTGACTCCACCGGGACAGGGGGCTTGGGGCACTGAAGCTTTCTTT.